This T cell receptor (beta chain) derives from a study of shared clonotypes between healthy human individuals (dated by TCRdb to between 2020 and 2021). Concerning the study at large: Three men and two women, aged 18 to 49 years, made up the cohort. For each donor, CD4 naive and CD4 memory were each given three plates, CD8 naive was given two plates, and CD8 memory was given one plate. To estimate repertoire size and how much clonotypes are shared between individuals, the study performed deep sequencing of blood TCR repertoires from about five healthy adults. To increase sequencing depth and limit assay-specific biases, different laboratories used diverse techniques to prepare libraries and sequence TCR repertoires. Leukapheresis yielded between about 0.85 and 10 billion PBMCs per donor.

This clone was observed once. The target of this receptor is not known. Base quality data are lacking; no much larger clone is found one base away. Paper-wide results and their limitations: When four donors were compared, the shared fraction of clonotypes was about 5.4% for naive CD4, approximately 3.5% for naive CD8, roughly 2.5% for memory CD4, and less than 0.5% for memory CD8. Sampling was restricted to blood, and TCR repertoires in tissue are likely to differ from TCR repertoires in blood. Pairwise subsampling indicated that sequencing depth was expected to affect the degree of clonotype sharing among donors. Larger estimated clonotype richness was generally found for naive subsets than for memory subsets. Even with the large sequencing depth, rarefaction of the sorted-subset datasets indicated that sequencing was incomplete. Because the study included a small number of donors, the genetic and exposure-history diversity represented was limited. Higher generation probabilities were observed for clonotypes shared by all four sorted-subset donors than for non-shared clonotypes.

The donors were healthy, HIV-negative adults with no recently reported acute infections or vaccinations. Every donor was a Caucasian adult living in Nashville, Tennessee, USA. CD4+ T cells were enriched by magnetic negative selection, after which naive cells were positively selected on CD45RA and the negative fraction was taken as the memory subset. After blood collection by leukapheresis, PBMCs were isolated using Ficoll-Histopaque density gradient centrifugation and then cryopreserved in the vapor phase of liquid nitrogen. Purity and quantity of every magnetically sorted T cell population were checked by analytical flow cytometry. Each sorted fraction had its genomic DNA isolated and then quantified by UV absorbance on a Nanodrop 2000c. Using the deep immunoSEQ assay, multiplex PCR amplified TCR CDR3 regions from genomic DNA. For each cell subset, the extracted genomic DNA was distributed evenly across all wells of several immunoSEQ 96-well plates, and each plate served as one replicate. Each replicate PCR for sorted subsets received about 200 ng genomic DNA, equal to about 30,000 T cell genomes. Purified libraries were quantified with a Qubit 3.0 fluorometer, sized on a Bioanalyzer 2100, and re-quantified with the KAPA Library Quantification kit. Every immunoSEQ 96-well plate was sequenced on a separate single-read 150-cycle Illumina NextSeq 550 flow cell. The authors' analysis ran thus. Because the immunoSEQ output held only junctional sequences and lacked quality scores, the filtering could not match the filtering applied to full-length reads. To assign V/J genes and CDR3, sequences were annotated using PyIR, a Python wrapper for IgBLAST v1.9, with IMGT germline references. Any read was removed if the V/J assignment was weak (E-value above 1e-6), the CDR3 was missing, or the read contained stop codons, out-of-frame junctions, or ambiguous translated residues. V3J clonotypes were defined as sequences sharing the same inferred V gene, J gene, and CDR3 amino acid sequence. Percentage overlap between repertoires was computed as shared unique clonotypes divided by the size of the smaller repertoire. Three approaches were used to assess repertoire richness: RTK rarefaction, the Chao1 estimator, and Recon v2.1 estimates of unobserved clonotypes. Generation probabilities were computed with OLGA for all TCRbeta clonotypes obtained by the gDNA method from four donors. The table was pulled from immuneACCESS by TCRdb, which kept in-frame rearrangements only. Such tables lose some clones; where checked, under half of the loss comes from unresolved V genes, and the rest has no known cause. D and trimming were read from the DNA, whereas the V and J calls and clone size are those reported in that table. This sample lists approximately 1.5 million clones; about 98.5% were detected once. The top ten clonotypes cover over 0.3% of the sample.

The germline V gene encodes CDR1 LNHDA and CDR2 SQIVND (reference sequence). The CDR3, from cysteine to phenylalanine, totals 15 residues. Left in the record is the CDR3 DNA by itself, 45 bases read in frame from the first base. V ends up 3 bases short and J 1 base short, with an unmatched junction base count of 2. This clonotype was sampled from a man aged 25 to 40 in good health. Sequencing was done on a sample of naive CD4+ T cells sorted from blood. Taken with the paper, the label for cell subset or site translates to: CD45RA+ positively selected. The chain joins TRBV19 to TRBJ2-2; 7 of the junction bases match TRBD1. DNA sequence: TGTGCCAGTAGTATGGGACAGCTGAACACCGGGGAGCTGTTTTTT. Its coded protein is CASSMGQLNTGELFF. When the CDR3 is completed using the reference TRBV19 and TRBJ2-2 genes on either side, the full variable domain is DGGITQSPKYLFRKEGQNVTLSCEQNLNHDAMYWYRQDPGQGLRLIYYSQIVNDFQKGDIAEGYSVSREKKESFPLTVTSAQKNPTAFYLCASSMGQLNTGELFFGEGSRLTVL.